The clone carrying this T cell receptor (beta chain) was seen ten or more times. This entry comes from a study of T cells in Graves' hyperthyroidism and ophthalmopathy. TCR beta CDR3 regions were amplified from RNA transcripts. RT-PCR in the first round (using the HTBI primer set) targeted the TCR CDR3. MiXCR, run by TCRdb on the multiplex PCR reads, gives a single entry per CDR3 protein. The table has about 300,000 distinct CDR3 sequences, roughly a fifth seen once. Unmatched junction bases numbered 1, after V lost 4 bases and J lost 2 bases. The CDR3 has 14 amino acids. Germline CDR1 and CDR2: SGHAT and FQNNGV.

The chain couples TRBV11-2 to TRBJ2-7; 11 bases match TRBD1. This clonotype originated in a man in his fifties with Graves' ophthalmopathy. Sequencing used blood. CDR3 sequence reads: CASSWTGGAYEQYF. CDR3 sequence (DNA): TGTGCCAGCAGCTGGACAGGGGGCGCCTACGAGCAGTACTTC.